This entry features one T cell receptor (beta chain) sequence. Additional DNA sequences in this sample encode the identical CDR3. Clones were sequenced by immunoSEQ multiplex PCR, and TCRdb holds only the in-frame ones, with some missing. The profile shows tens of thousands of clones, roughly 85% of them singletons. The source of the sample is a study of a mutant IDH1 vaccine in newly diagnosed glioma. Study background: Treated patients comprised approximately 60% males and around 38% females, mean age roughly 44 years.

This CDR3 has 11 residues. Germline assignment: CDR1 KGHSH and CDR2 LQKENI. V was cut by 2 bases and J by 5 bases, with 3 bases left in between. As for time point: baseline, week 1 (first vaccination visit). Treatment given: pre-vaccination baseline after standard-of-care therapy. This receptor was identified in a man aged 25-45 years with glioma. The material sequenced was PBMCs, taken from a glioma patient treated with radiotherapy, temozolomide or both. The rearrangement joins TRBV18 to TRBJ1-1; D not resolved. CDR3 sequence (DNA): TGTGCCAGCTCACCAGGGACTGAAGCTTTCTTT. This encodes CASSPGTEAFF.